The 10 T cell receptor beta chains below were found in one sample sequenced in a study of response to subunit inactivated influenza vaccine. TCRdb used MiXCR to reprocess the RT-PCR reads, holding one entry per CDR3 protein. The table has 400,000 to 650,000 distinct CDR3 sequences, 6.5% to 8% seen once. The sample was PBMCs from blood, taken 23 months after vaccination. All receptors derive from a man in his fifties or sixties who received an inactivated influenza vaccine.

In this sample, this clonotype turned up many times. CDR3 in DNA: TGCAGTGCTAGACAGGGAGCTAATGAAAAACTGTTTTTT. This sequence encodes CSARQGANEKLFF. The chain carries TRBV20-1 and TRBJ1-4; D might be TRBD1 (5 bases). The CDR3 totals 13 residues. Looked up from germline, CDR1 is DFQATT and CDR2 is SNEGSKA (reference sequence). The V gene lost 2 bases and the J gene lost 3 bases, with 7 bases spanning the gap.

This clonotype has more than one count but fewer than ten. The chain joins TRBV12-3 or TRBV12-4 to TRBJ2-3; maybe TRBD2 (5 bases). This CDR3 is built from 19 residues. The V gene lost 5 bases and the J gene lost 5 bases, with 29 bases spanning the gap. This CDR3 reads CASSHTGRGLKVLVDTQYF. CDR3 nucleotides: TGTGCCAGCAGTCATACCGGCCGCGGACTCAAAGTTCTCGTAGATACGCAGTATTTT.

The table lists this clonotype with a few counts. This chain uses TRBV20-1 with TRBJ2-3; 8 nucleotides align to TRBD2. Germline CDR1 DFQATT, CDR2 SNEGSKA (reference sequence). Trimming at V came to 4 bases and at J to 8 bases, leaving 8 bases not matched to a gene. The CDR3 sequence is 13 residues long. The chain's CDR3 is CSATSGLGTTQYF. CDR3 DNA: TGCAGTGCTACTAGCGGGCTCGGGACTACGCAGTATTTT.

V is TRBV12-3 or TRBV12-4 and J is TRBJ1-6; 10 bases are shared with TRBD1. The V and J ends lost 0 bases and 4 bases, in that order; junction bases with no gene match: 3. The CDR3 extends over 17 amino acids. The CDR3 bases are TGTGCCAGCAGTTTAGCGGGACAGGGGTCATATAATTCACCCCTCCACTTT. Protein product: CASSLAGQGSYNSPLHF.

This chain connects TRBV18 to TRBJ2-7, with D unresolved. Germline CDR1 is KGHSH and CDR2 is LQKENI. The CDR3 consists of 12 residues. Trimming shortened V by 2 bases and J by 7 bases, and 9 bases separated the two germline ends. CDR3 nucleotides: TGTGCCAGCTCACCAGATTGGACGGAGCAGTACTTC. Translation gives CASSPDWTEQYF.

The table lists this clonotype with a few counts. This chain uses TRBV6-1 with TRBJ2-4, with a possible D match to TRBD1 (6 bases). CDR3 size: 16 residues. Germline V gives CDR1 MNHNS, CDR2 SASEGT. The V gene lost 5 bases and the J gene lost 1 base, with 15 bases spanning the gap. In DNA form, the CDR3 reads TGTGCCAGCAGTAGATACAGGGTTTCGGCCAAAAACATTCAGTACTTC. Its translation: CASSRYRVSAKNIQYF.

This clonotype has more than one count but fewer than ten. This chain uses TRBV6-5 with TRBJ2-2; D is undetermined. Germline V lookup: CDR1 MNHEY, CDR2 SVGAGI. V dropped 3 bases and J dropped 0 bases, with 11 bases sitting between them. The CDR3 has 16 residues. CDR3 DNA: TGTGCCAGCAGTTATGACCTAAAGCCGAACACCGGGGAGCTGTTTTTT. Translation gives CASSYDLKPNTGELFF.

A few counts support this clonotype. This rearrangement joins TRBV14 to TRBJ2-7; D might be TRBD2 (5 bases). V was shortened by 5 bases and J by 3 bases, with 11 bases between the two germline ends. The CDR3 extends over 13 amino acids. Germline V CDR1 and CDR2: SGHDN, FVKESK. The CDR3 DNA follows: TGTGCCAGCAGCGCCCTTGAGGGCTACGAGCAGTACTTC. It encodes CASSALEGYEQYF.

This clonotype was counted ten times or more. The V gene is TRBV4-3, the J gene TRBJ1-3; D is uncertain. This CDR3 has 18 residues. Germline-derived CDR1 and CDR2 are LGHNA and YSLEER. Trimming shortened V by 0 bases and J by 0 bases, and 15 bases separated the two germline ends. The CDR3 loop is CASSQDYARLSSGNTIYF. CDR3 in DNA: TGCGCCAGCAGCCAAGATTACGCCAGGCTCAGCTCTGGAAACACCATATATTTT.

The chain carries TRBV20-1 and TRBJ1-1; perhaps TRBD1 as D (5 bases). V lost 3 bases and J 7 bases, leaving 12 bases between the germline ends. The CDR3 length is 12 residues. Germline CDR1 DFQATT, CDR2 SNEGSKA (reference sequence). The CDR3 loop reads CSASQGTDEAFF. Here the CDR3 DNA reads TGCAGTGCTAGCCAGGGAACAGATGAAGCTTTCTTT.